A single sample is the source of the 24 T cell receptor beta chains below, sequenced in a study of PD-1 blockade in classical Hodgkin lymphoma. Profiling relied on immunoSEQ multiplex PCR, and the TCRdb table lists in-frame clones only, not all of them. Of about 20,000 clones listed, 65% to 90% are singletons. Each of the patients experienced relapse following autologous stem cell transplantation, and their brentuximab vedotin exposure differed. Sequenced here: peripheral blood mononuclear cells (PBMCs), sampled at baseline. The receptors were sampled from a human donor with classical Hodgkin lymphoma.

CDR3 in DNA: TGTGCCAGCAGCTTTGGGAACACTGAAGCTTTCTTT. The encoded protein is CASSFGNTEAFF. The chain employs TRBV7-2 and TRBJ1-1; no definite D call. CDR3 size: 12 residues. The germline V gene encodes CDR1 SGHTA and CDR2 FQGNSA. V lost 3 bases to trimming and J lost 1 base, with 3 bases between them.

The genes are TRBV5-1 and TRBJ2-7, with a weak D call TRBD2 (5 bases). V shed 4 bases and J shed 6 bases, with 20 bases lying between them. Germline assignment: CDR1 SGHRS and CDR2 YFSETQ. This CDR3 is built from 15 residues. DNA of the CDR3: TGCGCCAGCAGCAAGACCGAGGGTCGATCAGCCGAGCAGTACTTC. It is translated as CASSKTEGRSAEQYF.

V gene TRBV5-5 combines with J gene TRBJ1-3; 8 bases fit TRBD1. Germline trimming cut 4 bases from V and 4 bases from J; bases unmatched to any gene: 7. Germline lookup yields CDR1 SGHKS and CDR2 YYEKEE (reference sequence). The CDR3 loop spans 15 amino acids. Here the CDR3 reads CASSHRTGTGNTIYF. The CDR3 nucleotides are TGTGCCAGCAGCCATAGGACAGGGACGGGAAACACCATATATTTT.

V and J are TRBV29-1 and TRBJ1-2; D unresolved. V was trimmed by 3 bases and J by 0 bases, leaving 8 bases between them. The CDR3 consists of 13 residues. Looked up from germline, CDR1 is SQVTM and CDR2 is ANQGSEA. DNA of the CDR3: TGCAGCGTTGACGACATAGCTAACTATGGCTACACCTTC. It encodes CSVDDIANYGYTF.

By sample fraction, this clone is medium-sized. The chain recombines TRBV30 with TRBJ1-1; a weak D match, TRBD1 (5 bases). The germline gives CDR1 GTSNPN, CDR2 SVGIG (reference sequence). This CDR3 region has 12 residues. Trimming shortened V by 1 base and J by 9 bases, and 12 bases separated the two germline ends. The CDR3 DNA reads as TGTGCCTGGAGTGCACCGGGACGTCAAGCTTTCTTT. Amino acid sequence: CAWSAPGRQAFF.

The CDR3 spells CASSPNSGGEQYF. The DNA of the CDR3 is TGCGCCAGCAGCCCTAACTCTGGGGGCGAGCAGTACTTC. The rearrangement links TRBV5-1 to TRBJ2-7; the D call may be TRBD1 or TRBD2 (5 bases each). V was pared by 4 bases and J by 6 bases, with 14 bases between. This CDR3 has 13 amino acids. Per germline, CDR1 SGHRS and CDR2 YFSETQ.

V is TRBV10-3 and J is TRBJ2-3, with D maybe TRBD2 (6 bases). From germline, CDR1 is ENHRY and CDR2 SYGVKD. Trimming took 6 bases from V and 2 from J, leaving 15 bases between them. CDR3 length: 15 amino acids. CDR3 in DNA: TGTGCCATCAGGGGGGACTCAACGTCCACAGATACGCAGTATTTT. Translated: CAIRGDSTSTDTQYF.

Only one count was recorded for this clone. The rearrangement links TRBV11-2 to TRBJ2-5; 9 nucleotides agree with TRBD1. V trimming: 5 bases; J trimming: 3 bases; junction bases outside the gene matches: 13. The CDR3 has 17 residues. Germline V CDR1 and CDR2: SGHAT, FQNNGV. Written as DNA, the CDR3 is TGTGCCAGCAGCCAATTACAGGGGGCGCGATCGAAAGAGACCCAGTACTTC. Translation: CASSQLQGARSKETQYF. Full variable domain (rest looked up from reference TRBV11-2 and TRBJ2-5): EAGVAQSPRYKIIEKRQSVAFWCNPISGHATLYWYQQILGQGPKLLIQFQNNGVVDDSQLPKDRFSAERLKGVDSTLKIQPAKLEDSAVYLCASSQLQGARSKETQYFGPGTRLLVL.

The chain employs TRBV6-6 and TRBJ2-7; 7 bases match TRBD1. From germline, CDR1 is MNHNY and CDR2 SVGAGI (reference sequence). J gave up 1 base and V 7 bases, and 10 bases lay outside the gene matches. The CDR3 totals 15 residues. In nucleotides, the CDR3 is TGTGCCAGCAAGACATCCTACAGGGGTTCCTACGAGCAGTACTTC. Protein sequence: CASKTSYRGSYEQYF.

The rearrangement uses TRBV5-1 and TRBJ1-2; 8 bases map to TRBD1. This CDR3 has 15 residues. Germline CDR1 reads SGHRS; CDR2 reads YFSETQ. V shed 0 bases and J 2 bases; nucleotides not matched to a gene: 3. CDR3 bases: TGCGCCAGCAGCTTGGATACAGGGGGAAACTATGGCTACACCTTC. This sequence encodes CASSLDTGGNYGYTF.

V is TRBV27 and J is TRBJ2-5, with D perhaps being TRBD1 or TRBD2 (5 bases each). Germline V gene data show CDR1 as MNHEY and CDR2 as SMNVEV (reference sequence). The CDR3 extends over 15 amino acids. V lost 5 bases to trimming and J lost 5 bases, with 18 bases between them. In DNA form, the CDR3 reads TGTGCCAGCAGTCCCGGGACCTTCATCCGGGAGACCCAGTACTTC. Translating gives CASSPGTFIRETQYF.

In its sample, this clone ranks as medium-sized (0.01 to 0.1%). The rearrangement links TRBV28 to TRBJ1-1; D gene ambiguous. The germline gives CDR1 MDHEN, CDR2 SYDVKM. V was trimmed by 3 bases and J by 3 bases, leaving 17 bases between them. The CDR3 contains 16 residues. The CDR3 loop is CASSLEYLPGDTEAFF. The DNA for the CDR3 is TGTGCCAGCAGTTTGGAGTATCTCCCCGGGGACACTGAAGCTTTCTTT. The complete variable domain, with remaining parts taken from reference TRBV28 and TRBJ1-1, reads DVKVTQSSRYLVKRTGEKVFLECVQDMDHENMFWYRQDPGLGLRLIYFSYDVKMKEKGDIPEGYSVSREKKERFSLILESASTNQTSMYLCASSLEYLPGDTEAFFGQGTRLTVV.

The rearrangement uses TRBV9 and TRBJ2-1; D unclear. The germline CDR1 and CDR2 sequences are SGDLS and YYNGEE. Trimming pared 4 bases from V and 5 bases from J, leaving 10 bases between. The CDR3 has 13 amino acids. In DNA, the CDR3 is TGTGCCAGCAGCCTCCGTAATGACAATGAGCAGTTCTTC. Its protein product is CASSLRNDNEQFF. Variable domain in full (rest from reference TRBV9 and TRBJ2-1): DSGVTQTPKHLITATGQRVTLRCSPRSGDLSVYWYQQSLDQGLQFLIQYYNGEERAKGNILERFSAQQFPDLHSELNLSSLELGDSALYFCASSLRNDNEQFFGPGTRLTVL.

In this sample, this clone turned up a few times. The genes are TRBV9 and TRBJ1-6, with D unresolved. V was trimmed by 5 bases and J by 0 bases, leaving 18 bases between them. The germline gives CDR1 SGDLS, CDR2 YYNGEE. The CDR3 consists of 18 residues. Here the CDR3 DNA reads TGTGCCAGCAGTGACCCGGACCGGTGGAGCTCCTATAATTCACCCCTCCACTTT. Translated: CASSDPDRWSSYNSPLHF.

The V gene is TRBV19, the J gene TRBJ1-2, with a weak D call TRBD1 (6 bases). From germline, CDR1 is LNHDA and CDR2 SQIVND (reference sequence). The CDR3 runs 11 residues. V lost 10 bases to trimming and J lost 3 bases, with 9 bases between them. DNA for the CDR3: TGTGCCATCAAGGGGGACTATGGCTACACCTTC. It specifies CAIKGDYGYTF.

V and J are TRBV29-1 and TRBJ2-1; TRBD2 aligns across 11 bases. Germline CDR1 reads SQVTM; CDR2 reads ANQGSEA. Trimming cost V 7 bases and J 4 bases; bases outside gene matches: 9. CDR3 length: 15 residues. Written as DNA, the CDR3 is TGCAGCGCCGGGGGGACTAGCGGAGGGTACAATGAGCAGTTCTTC. It yields the protein CSAGGTSGGYNEQFF.

The chain carries TRBV28 and TRBJ1-1; D is perhaps TRBD1 (5 bases). This CDR3 contains 13 residues. Trimming cost V 4 bases and J 1 base, with 7 bases left between them. CDR1 and CDR2 (germline): MDHEN, SYDVKM. The CDR3 here is CASSYGGNTEAFF. CDR3 DNA sequence: TGTGCCAGCAGTTACGGGGGGAACACTGAAGCTTTCTTT.

The chain links TRBV7-9 to TRBJ2-1, with 7 bases lining up with TRBD2. The CDR3 has 19 residues. V was clipped by 7 bases and J by 4 bases; unmatched bases: 22. Germline CDR1 and CDR2: SEHNR and FQNEAQ (reference sequence). CDR3 DNA sequence: TGTGCCAGCACCCGGGGCGGGGGAATACCCCCAACTCCATACAATGAGCAGTTCTTC. It encodes CASTRGGGIPPTPYNEQFF.

The chain uses TRBV7-9 and TRBJ2-2; tentatively, D is TRBD1 (5 bases). CDR3 length: 16 residues. V shed 7 bases and J shed 4 bases, with 19 bases lying between them. Germline lookup yields CDR1 SEHNR and CDR2 FQNEAQ (reference sequence). CDR3 nucleotide sequence: TGTGCCAGCACCACCAGCAGGGTCGGGTTCACCGGGGAGCTGTTTTTT. This encodes CASTTSRVGFTGELFF. Supplemented by reference TRBV7-9 and TRBJ2-2, the full variable domain reads DTGVSQNPRHKITKRGQNVTFRCDPISEHNRLYWYRQTLGQGPEFLTYFQNEAQLEKSRLLSDRFSAERPKGSFSTLEIQRTEQGDSAMYLCASTTSRVGFTGELFFGEGSRLTVL.

The rearrangement joins TRBV2 to TRBJ2-1, with D possibly matching TRBD2 (7 bases). Trimming stripped 0 bases from V and 9 bases from J, with 18 bases between. The CDR3 extends over 16 amino acids. CDR1 and CDR2 (germline): SNHLY, FYNNEI. The CDR3 protein is CASSEAGGPLSPEQFF. The CDR3 DNA reads as TGTGCCAGCAGTGAAGCGGGGGGGCCCCTAAGCCCTGAGCAGTTCTTC. Together with reference TRBV2 and TRBJ2-1, the CDR3 gives the full variable domain: EPEVTQTPSHQVTQMGQEVILRCVPISNHLYFYWYRQILGQKVEFLVSFYNNEISEKSEIFDDQFSVERPDGSNFTLKIRSTKLEDSAMYFCASSEAGGPLSPEQFFGPGTRLTVL.

This chain connects TRBV6-1 to TRBJ2-1; no clear D gene. The CDR3 extends over 11 amino acids. V gave up 2 bases and J gave up 15 bases, with 11 bases separating them. Germline V gene lookup returns CDR1 MNHNS and CDR2 SASEGT. The CDR3 sequence is CASSELAMRFF. The CDR3, as DNA: TGTGCCAGCAGTGAATTGGCTATGAGGTTCTTC.

The genes are TRBV6-5 and TRBJ1-2; D perhaps matches TRBD1 (5 bases). Trimming took 6 bases from V and 4 from J, leaving 12 bases between them. The V gene's germline CDR1 is MNHEY and CDR2 SVGAGI. The CDR3 totals 13 residues. This chain's CDR3 is CASSTPQGYGYTF. The DNA of the CDR3 is TGTGCCAGCAGCACTCCCCAGGGCTATGGCTACACCTTC.

There are a few counts of this clone. J is TRBJ2-5 and V is TRBV5-1, with D unclear. There are 16 residues in the CDR3. The germline gives CDR1 SGHRS, CDR2 YFSETQ. V was cut by 1 base and J by 2 bases, with 15 bases left in between. Here the CDR3 reads CASSLSGWTVQETQYF. CDR3 DNA: TGCGCCAGCAGCTTGTCTGGTTGGACGGTGCAAGAGACCCAGTACTTC.

The chain employs TRBV7-9 and TRBJ2-7; 9 bases agree with TRBD1. CDR1 is SEHNR, CDR2 FQNEAQ, per germline (reference sequence). The CDR3 length is 18 residues. Trimming took 4 bases from V and 1 from J; bases not matched to a gene: 14. The DNA of the CDR3 is TGTGCCAGCAGCTCGGAGGGGACAGGGAAGCTTCGATCCTACGAGCAGTACTTC. As protein: CASSSEGTGKLRSYEQYF.